A single sample is the source of the 10 T cell receptor beta chains below, sequenced in a study of OX40 agonist ivuxolimab in advanced cancers. The repertoire was sequenced with immunoSEQ multiplex PCR; TCRdb's copy has only in-frame clones and lacks some. The sample has about 79,000 clones, about nine tenths seen once. This specimen was CD4+ or CD8+ T cells sorted from blood, taken in a trial of the OX40 agonist ivuxolimab. Source of these receptors: an adult with an advanced solid tumor such as melanoma, head and neck, liver or kidney cancer.

The CDR3 reads CASSIGTGDTGELFF. DNA for the CDR3: TGTGCCAGTAGTATCGGGACAGGGGACACCGGGGAGCTGTTTTTT. V usage is TRBV19 and J usage is TRBJ2-2; 10 nucleotides match TRBD1. This CDR3 has 15 amino acids. Losses at the gene ends were 3 bases for V and 3 bases for J; bases not matched to a gene: 1. Germline CDR1 and CDR2: LNHDA and SQIVND (reference sequence).

This clone was counted between two and nine times. The chain links TRBV2 to TRBJ2-3; 10 positions agree with TRBD1. V gave up 6 bases and J gave up 6 bases; unmatched junction bases: 6. Germline CDR1 is SNHLY and CDR2 is FYNNEI. The CDR3 has 14 amino acids. In DNA form, the CDR3 reads TGTGCCAGCAGGAGGACAGGGGGGTCCGATACGCAGTATTTT. It specifies CASRRTGGSDTQYF.

This chain joins TRBV5-1 and TRBJ1-3; no clear D gene. Between the trimmed V and J ends, which lost 0 bases and 1 base, there was a span of 5 bases. CDR1 is SGHRS and CDR2 is YFSETQ in the germline V gene. The CDR3 extends over 14 amino acids. CDR3 in amino acids: CASSLGLSGNTIYF. CDR3 coding DNA: TGCGCCAGCAGCTTGGGACTATCTGGAAACACCATATATTTT.

The CDR3 is CASSQYRVNQPQHF. The CDR3, as DNA: TGCGCCAGCAGTCAATATCGGGTCAATCAGCCCCAGCATTTT. The V call is TRBV23-1, the J call TRBJ1-5; D is undetermined. TRBV23-1 is an ORF for which the function is uncertain. The CDR3 spans 14 residues. V lost 1 base, J lost 3 bases, and 7 bases lay in between.

The chain recombines TRBV6-1 with TRBJ2-1, with TRBD2 identical over 7 bases. V trimming: 3 bases; J trimming: 8 bases; junction bases outside the gene matches: 4. This CDR3 region has 13 residues. Germline V gene lookup returns CDR1 MNHNS and CDR2 SASEGT. This CDR3 reads CASSDREAYEQFF. Written as DNA, the CDR3 is TGTGCCAGCAGTGACCGGGAGGCATATGAGCAGTTCTTC.

The rearrangement joins TRBV30 to TRBJ2-6; no firm D call. The CDR3 has 14 residues. The germline gives CDR1 GTSNPN, CDR2 SVGIG (reference sequence). The V and J ends lost 3 bases and 4 bases respectively, with 10 bases between them. This CDR3 reads CAWSIASGANVLTF. CDR3 nucleotide sequence: TGTGCCTGGAGCATAGCTTCCGGGGCCAACGTCCTGACTTTC.

The genes are TRBV6-5 and TRBJ2-1; a weak D match, TRBD1 (5 bases). Trimming pared 6 bases from V and 2 bases from J, leaving 11 bases between. The CDR3 extends over 14 amino acids. The germline gives CDR1 MNHEY, CDR2 SVGAGI. CDR3 sequence: CASRKNRPYNEQFF. For the CDR3, the DNA is TGTGCCAGCAGGAAGAACAGGCCCTACAATGAGCAGTTCTTC.

The chain carries TRBV5-1 and TRBJ2-7, with 11 bases that match TRBD2. Trimming removed 4 bases from V and 0 bases from J; junction bases left unmatched: 3. The CDR3 is made up of 15 amino acids. Germline V lookup: CDR1 SGHRS, CDR2 YFSETQ. Here the CDR3 reads CASSPTSGSSYEQYF. CDR3 nucleotide sequence: TGCGCCAGCAGCCCCACTAGCGGGAGCTCCTACGAGCAGTACTTC.

The chain employs TRBV27 and TRBJ2-2, with 8 bases lining up with TRBD2. Germline loops: CDR1 MNHEY, CDR2 SMNVEV (reference sequence). CDR3 length: 13 residues. V trimming: 6 bases; J trimming: 7 bases; junction bases outside the gene matches: 4. The CDR3 DNA sequence: TGTGCCAGCAGGTCCGGGAGGGGCGGGGAGCTGTTTTTT. Translated, it gives CASRSGRGGELFF.

The V call is TRBV7-3, the J call TRBJ2-1, with TRBD2 matching over 7 bases. J was trimmed by 2 bases and V by 3 bases; bases with no gene match: 4. Germline V gene lookup returns CDR1 SGHTA and CDR2 FQGTGA. The CDR3 contains 15 residues. This CDR3 is CASSFSSGTYNEQFF. Here the CDR3 DNA reads TGTGCCAGCAGCTTTTCCAGCGGGACCTACAATGAGCAGTTCTTC.